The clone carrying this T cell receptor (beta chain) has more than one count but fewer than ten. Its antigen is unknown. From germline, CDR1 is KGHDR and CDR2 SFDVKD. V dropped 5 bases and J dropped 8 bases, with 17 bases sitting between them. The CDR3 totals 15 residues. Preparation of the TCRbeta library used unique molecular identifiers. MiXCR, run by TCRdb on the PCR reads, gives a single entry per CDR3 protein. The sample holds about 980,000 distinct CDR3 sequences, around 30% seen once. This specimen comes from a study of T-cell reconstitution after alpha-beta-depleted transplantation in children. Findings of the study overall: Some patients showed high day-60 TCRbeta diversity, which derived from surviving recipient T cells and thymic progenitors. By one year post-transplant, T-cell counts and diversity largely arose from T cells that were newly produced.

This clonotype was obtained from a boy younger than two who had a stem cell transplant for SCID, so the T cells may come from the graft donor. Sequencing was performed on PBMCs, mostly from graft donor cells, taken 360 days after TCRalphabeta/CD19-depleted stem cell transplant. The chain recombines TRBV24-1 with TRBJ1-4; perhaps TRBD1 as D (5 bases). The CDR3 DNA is TGTGCCACCAGTGGAGGTAGGGGCCGGGAGGAAAAACTGTTTTTT. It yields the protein CATSGGRGREEKLFF.